This TCR beta chain was recovered during a study of blood T cell repertoires in COVID-19. Study as a whole: Italy, Spain and the United States were the sources of the convalescent and acute COVID-19 samples. Sources were T cells, B-cell-depleted T cells, or PBMCs; the material itself was cDNA or gDNA.

The CDR3 spans 13 residues. V was cut by 1 base and J by 1 base, with 7 bases left in between. The germline V gene encodes CDR1 GTSNPN and CDR2 SVGIG (reference sequence). Study processing details: Nucleated cell number was recorded as an estimate derived from reference gene primer amplification. The table came from immunoSEQ multiplex PCR; TCRdb's copy has only in-frame clones and leaves some out. The DNA gave D and trimming, while V, J and clone size come from that table. The sample comprises 100,000 to 150,000 clones, 60% to 80% of which are singletons, and around 5.2% rests with the top ten. Specimen: peripheral blood. The rearrangement links TRBV30 to TRBJ1-1, with TRBD1 as a possible D gene (5 bases). The TCR was taken from a man in his fifties or sixties with acute or convalescent COVID-19. The CDR3 here is CAWSGQPNTEAFF. The DNA for the CDR3 is TGTGCCTGGAGTGGACAGCCGAACACTGAAGCTTTCTTT.